What follows describes a single TCR beta chain. This clonotype is a singleton in its sample. The clone's antigen remains unknown. A single base separates this from a much larger clone, so it may be a read error. The data were obtained in a study of CD8+CD57+ T cells in acquired aplastic anemia (dated by TCRdb to about 2018). In terms of the full investigation: Extracted DNA from sorted CD4+ and CD8+ cells averaged approximately 3 ug, ranging from about 0.19 to 30 ug. CD8+CD57+ expansion was defined as frequency above the mean frequency observed in healthy subjects.

The patients picked for sequencing were ones in whom flow cytometry had shown an expansion of CD8+CD57+ cells. Severe acquired aplastic anemia was diagnosed in all patients according to International Study of Aplastic Anemia and Agranulocytosis and Camitta criteria. No therapy had been received by the patients at the time of blood sampling. The study deep-sequenced TCR repertoires of sorted CD4+ and CD8+ blood T cells from severe aplastic anemia patients and healthy subjects. Patients were enrolled under clinicaltrials.gov protocols 00001620, 01623167, 00001397, 00071045, 00081523 and 00961064 in the USA. Ficoll-Paque density gradient centrifugation was used to isolate peripheral blood mononuclear cells. Before DNA extraction, CD4+ and CD8+ T cells were sorted with FACS or magnetic beads. Counted from cysteine to phenylalanine, this CDR3 has 17 amino acids. The kept DNA is CDR3 alone, 51 bases in frame from the first base. For CDR1 and CDR2, the germline V gene lists MDHEN and SYDVKM. V loses 10 bases of germline sequence and J loses 2 bases, and the interval between the two ends is 26 bases.

Genomic DNA served as template for TCR beta VDJ combination and CDR3 sequence profiling. TCR repertoire sequencing was run on an Illumina HiSeq 2000. Processing in the source paper ran as follows. TRBV/TRBJ rearrangement plots, CDR3 size and DJ length profiles, and Simpson's diversity index were used to evaluate the repertoires. Whichever DNA sequence was most abundant in the deep sequencing data was defined as the immunodominant clone. CDR3 amino acid sequences were screened for sharing across subjects and compared with published repertoires and the VDJdb database. Using fastp at Q25 and MiXCR, TCRdb reprocessed the public reads and kept productive beta chains. Each record represents a unique CDR3 protein, reported with the most common genes and DNA among its rows. The V and J calls here are based on TCRdb, not the publication. Counted in this sample were more than 45,000 distinct CDR3 sequences; about 56% of them appeared once. Less than 20% of the sample is held by the ten biggest clonotypes.

Study-level results and caveats: Between patients and healthy controls, no significant difference in CD8+ Simpson's diversity was found (P=0.060). Some 30 CD8+ CDR3 sequences were shared between patients and controls but appeared highly expressed in patients and within their immunodominant clones.

The source material was sorted CD4+, CD8+, or CD8+CD57+ T cells (not recorded which) from PBMCs. The sequence is built from TRBV28 and TRBJ2-5; the D gene is perhaps TRBD2, on 7 matching bases. The receptor was isolated from a human donor with aplastic anemia. CDR3 loop: CATSCAGASVEQETQYF. The base sequence is TGTGCCACCAGCTGCGCGGGGGCTAGCGTGGAGCAAGAGACCCAGTACTTC. The CDR3, completed at both ends by the reference TRBV28 and TRBJ2-5 genes, gives the full variable domain DVKVTQSSRYLVKRTGEKVFLECVQDMDHENMFWYRQDPGLGLRLIYFSYDVKMKEKGDIPEGYSVSREKKERFSLILESASTNQTSMYLCATSCAGASVEQETQYFGPGTRLLVL.